The TCR beta chain under discussion was sequenced for a study of T cell clonality in common variable immunodeficiency. Study-level findings and limits: In common variable immunodeficiency, TCR beta chains reportedly carried fewer deletions and N-nucleotide insertions.

The data were produced by immunoSEQ multiplex PCR, yet TCRdb's version contains in-frame clones alone and is incomplete. The profile covers about 26,000 clones, none occurring a single time. From germline, CDR1 is DFQATT and CDR2 SNEGSKA (reference sequence). V lost 5 bases and J lost 7; bases outside the gene matches: 7. The CDR3 loop spans 12 amino acids. This clone was seen at least ten times. Its specificity is unknown. The read terminates 3 residues ahead of where the CDR3 ends, so the germline J gene completes it. Replacement immunoglobulin had been given to every CVID subject for at least one year.

The source of this sequence is a human donor with common variable immunodeficiency. Source material: peripheral blood mononuclear cells. This chain links TRBV20-1 with TRBJ1-2, with 7 bases that match TRBD1. CDR3: CSALQGIGGYTF. The sequenced CDR3 bases are TGCAGTGCTTTACAGGGGATCGGTGGC.